The entry below gives a single TCR beta chain sequence along with its context. Its antigen is unidentified. This sample was taken from a study of response to subunit inactivated influenza vaccine. General study points: The authors proposed limited new T cell recruitment per seasonal influenza vaccination.

This CDR3 has 15 amino acids. Germline V gives CDR1 SGHTA, CDR2 FQGNSA. Trimming took 2 bases from V and 7 from J, leaving 17 bases between them. TCRdb independently ran MiXCR on the RT-PCR reads; one entry per CDR3 protein. The sample contains some 520,000 distinct CDR3 sequences, about 17% of which appear only once. The origin of this receptor is a man in his fifties or sixties who received an inactivated influenza vaccine. This sequence joins TRBV7-2 and TRBJ1-1; TRBD1 is a possible D gene (6 bases). The sequences come from CD4+ T cells sorted from PBMCs, collected around 25 months after vaccination. The DNA for the CDR3 is TGTGCCAGCAGCTTATTCGGACAGAGTAGAATTGAAGCTTTCTTT. This gives the protein CASSLFGQSRIEAFF. Together with reference TRBV7-2 and TRBJ1-1, the CDR3 gives the full variable domain: GAGVSQSPSNKVTEKGKDVELRCDPISGHTALYWYRQSLGQGLEFLIYFQGNSAPDKSGLPSDRFSAERTGGSVSTLTIQRTQQEDSAVYLCASSLFGQSRIEAFFGQGTRLTVV.